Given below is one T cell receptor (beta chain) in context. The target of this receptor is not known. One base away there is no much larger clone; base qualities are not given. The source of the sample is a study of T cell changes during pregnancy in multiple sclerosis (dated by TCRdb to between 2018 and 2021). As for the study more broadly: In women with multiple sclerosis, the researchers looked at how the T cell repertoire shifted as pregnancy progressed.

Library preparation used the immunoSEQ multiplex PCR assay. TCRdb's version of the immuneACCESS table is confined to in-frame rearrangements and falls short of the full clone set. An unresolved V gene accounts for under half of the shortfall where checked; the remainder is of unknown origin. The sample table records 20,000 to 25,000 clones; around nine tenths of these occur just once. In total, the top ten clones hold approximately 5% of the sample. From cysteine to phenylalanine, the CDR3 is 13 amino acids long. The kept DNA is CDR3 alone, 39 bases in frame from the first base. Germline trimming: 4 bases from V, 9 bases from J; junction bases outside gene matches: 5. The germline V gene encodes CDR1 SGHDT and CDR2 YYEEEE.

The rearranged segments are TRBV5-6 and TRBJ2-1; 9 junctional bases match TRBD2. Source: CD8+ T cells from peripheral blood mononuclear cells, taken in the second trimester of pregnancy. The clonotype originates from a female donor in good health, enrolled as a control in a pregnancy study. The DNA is TGTGCCAGCAGCCCCGGGACTAGCAGTGAGCAGTTCTTC. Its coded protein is CASSPGTSSEQFF.